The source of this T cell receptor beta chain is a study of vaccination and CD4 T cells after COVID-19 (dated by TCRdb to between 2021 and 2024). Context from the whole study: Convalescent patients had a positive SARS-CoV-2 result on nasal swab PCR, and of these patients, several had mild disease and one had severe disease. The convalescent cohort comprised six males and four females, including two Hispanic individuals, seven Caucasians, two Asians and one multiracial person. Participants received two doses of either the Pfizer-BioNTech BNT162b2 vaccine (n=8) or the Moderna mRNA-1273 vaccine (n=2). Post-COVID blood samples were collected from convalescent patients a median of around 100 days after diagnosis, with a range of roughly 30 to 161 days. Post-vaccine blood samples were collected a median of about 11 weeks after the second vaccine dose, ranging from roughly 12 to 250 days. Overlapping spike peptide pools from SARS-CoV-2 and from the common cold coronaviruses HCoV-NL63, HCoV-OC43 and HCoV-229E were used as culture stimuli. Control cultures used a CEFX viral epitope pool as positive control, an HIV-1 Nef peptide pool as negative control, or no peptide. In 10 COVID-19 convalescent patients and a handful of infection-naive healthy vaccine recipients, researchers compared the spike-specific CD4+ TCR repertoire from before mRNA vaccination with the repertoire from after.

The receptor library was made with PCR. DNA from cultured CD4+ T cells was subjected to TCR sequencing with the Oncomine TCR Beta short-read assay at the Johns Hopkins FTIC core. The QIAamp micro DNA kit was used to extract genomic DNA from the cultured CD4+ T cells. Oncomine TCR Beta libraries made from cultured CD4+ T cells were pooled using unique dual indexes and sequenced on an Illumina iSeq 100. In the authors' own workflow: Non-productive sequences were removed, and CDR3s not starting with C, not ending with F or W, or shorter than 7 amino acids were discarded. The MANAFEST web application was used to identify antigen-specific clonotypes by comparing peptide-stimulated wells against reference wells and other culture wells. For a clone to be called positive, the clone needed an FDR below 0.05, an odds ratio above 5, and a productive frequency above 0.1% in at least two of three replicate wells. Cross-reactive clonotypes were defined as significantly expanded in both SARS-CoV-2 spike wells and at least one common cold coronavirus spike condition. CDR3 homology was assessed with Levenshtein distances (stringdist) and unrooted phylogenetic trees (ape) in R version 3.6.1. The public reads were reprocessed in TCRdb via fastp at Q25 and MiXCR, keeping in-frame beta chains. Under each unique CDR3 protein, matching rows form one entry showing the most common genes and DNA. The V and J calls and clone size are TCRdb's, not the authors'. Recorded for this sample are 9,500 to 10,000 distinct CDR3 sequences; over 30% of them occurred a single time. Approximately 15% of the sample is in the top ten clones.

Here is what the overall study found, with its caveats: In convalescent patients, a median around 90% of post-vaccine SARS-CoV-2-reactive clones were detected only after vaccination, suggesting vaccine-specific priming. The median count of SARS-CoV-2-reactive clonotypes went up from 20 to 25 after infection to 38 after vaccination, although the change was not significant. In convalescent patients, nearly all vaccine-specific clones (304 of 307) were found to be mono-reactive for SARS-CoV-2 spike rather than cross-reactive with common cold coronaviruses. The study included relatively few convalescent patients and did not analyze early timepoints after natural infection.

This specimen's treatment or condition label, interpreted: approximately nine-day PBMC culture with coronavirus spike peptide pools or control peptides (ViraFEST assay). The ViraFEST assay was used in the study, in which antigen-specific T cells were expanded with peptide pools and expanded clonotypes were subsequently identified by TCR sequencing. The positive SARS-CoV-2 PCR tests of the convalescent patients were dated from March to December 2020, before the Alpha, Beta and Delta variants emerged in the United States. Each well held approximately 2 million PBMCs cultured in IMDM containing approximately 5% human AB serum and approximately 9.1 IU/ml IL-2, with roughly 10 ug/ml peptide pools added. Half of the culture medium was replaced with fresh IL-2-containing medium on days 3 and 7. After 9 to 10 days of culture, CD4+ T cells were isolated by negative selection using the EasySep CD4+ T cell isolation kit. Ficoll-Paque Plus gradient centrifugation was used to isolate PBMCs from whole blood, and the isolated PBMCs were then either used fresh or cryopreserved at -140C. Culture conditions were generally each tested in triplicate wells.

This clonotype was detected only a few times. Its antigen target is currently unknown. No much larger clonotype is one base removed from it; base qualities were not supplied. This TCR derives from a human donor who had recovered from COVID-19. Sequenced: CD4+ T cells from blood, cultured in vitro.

The CDR3 region reads CASTPDRAVTGELFF. The nucleotide sequence reads as follows: TGTGCCAGTACCCCCGACAGGGCGGTCACCGGGGAGCTGTTTTTT. The rearranged segments are TRBV19 and TRBJ2-2; TRBD1 fits 7 bases in the junction. Reading from cysteine to phenylalanine, the CDR3 counts 15 amino acids. Solely the CDR3 DNA is kept, with 45 bases framed from the first base. The germline V gene (reference sequence) sets CDR1 to LNHDA and CDR2 to SQIVND. Clipping removes 7 bases from V and 4 bases from J, with 9 as the unmatched junction base count. The variable domain in full, with residues beyond the CDR3 obtained from the reference TRBV19 and TRBJ2-2 genes, is DGGITQSPKYLFRKEGQNVTLSCEQNLNHDAMYWYRQDPGQGLRLIYYSQIVNDFQKGDIAEGYSVSREKKESFPLTVTSAQKNPTAFYLCASTPDRAVTGELFFGEGSRLTVL.